This T cell receptor (beta chain) was found in a study of read filtering for tumor transcriptome and immune sequencing. Study in general: 8 patients were R-ISS I, approximately 15 were R-ISS II, about seven were R-ISS III.

Many counts were recorded for this clonotype. Molecular barcoded adaptors covering alpha/delta and beta/gamma chains were used on 400 to 450 ng RNA. TCRdb fed the reads into MiXCR, producing one record per CDR3 protein. The repertoire holds around 30,000 distinct CDR3 sequences, 18% seen once, with 16% in the top ten. Germline V gives CDR1 DFQATT, CDR2 SNEGSKA (reference sequence). The CDR3 totals 11 residues. V was shortened by 5 bases and J by 8 bases, with 10 bases between the two germline ends. The chain employs TRBV20-1 and TRBJ2-1; the D is unclear. Sequencing was done on a sample of a population of CD138-negative cells sorted from bone marrow. The receptor was derived from a donor aged 40 or older with multiple myeloma. The CDR3 protein is CSARQHYEQFF. The DNA of the CDR3 is TGCAGTGCTCGTCAACATTATGAGCAGTTCTTC.